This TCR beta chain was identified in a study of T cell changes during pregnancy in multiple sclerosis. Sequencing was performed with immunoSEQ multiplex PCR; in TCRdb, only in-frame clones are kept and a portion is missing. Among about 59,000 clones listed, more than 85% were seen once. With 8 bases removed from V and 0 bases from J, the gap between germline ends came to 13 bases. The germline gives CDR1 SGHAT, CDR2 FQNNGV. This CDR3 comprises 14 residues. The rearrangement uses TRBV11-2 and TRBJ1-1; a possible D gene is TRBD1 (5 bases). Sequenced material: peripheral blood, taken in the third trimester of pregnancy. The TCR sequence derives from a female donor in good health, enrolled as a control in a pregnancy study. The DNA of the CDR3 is TGTGCCAGCTCCCCGACAGCCCTGAACACTGAAGCTTTCTTT. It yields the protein CASSPTALNTEAFF.